These 24 T cell receptor beta chains originate from one sample sequenced in a study of OX40 agonist ivuxolimab in advanced cancers. Produced via immunoSEQ multiplex PCR; TCRdb's table is partial and in-frame only. The top ten clones hold about 1.7% of a sample with some 77,000 clones, about 90% of them seen once. This specimen was CD4+ or CD8+ T cells sorted from blood, taken in a trial of the OX40 agonist ivuxolimab. Receptor source: an adult with an advanced solid tumor such as melanoma, head and neck, liver or kidney cancer.

This sequence joins TRBV7-9 and TRBJ2-7; maybe TRBD2 (6 bases). Germline V lookup: CDR1 SEHNR, CDR2 FQNEAQ (reference sequence). The CDR3 has 15 amino acids. Trimming left V 6 bases short and J 5 bases short, with 20 bases between. The CDR3 DNA is TGTGCCAGCAGTCCTTGGCTAGCGACGGCCCACGAGCAGTACTTC. Its protein product is CASSPWLATAHEQYF.

A single count supports this clone. This rearrangement joins TRBV18 to TRBJ1-1; 7 bases are shared with TRBD1. The CDR3 extends over 17 amino acids. J lost 3 bases, V lost 4 bases, and 14 bases had no gene match. Per the germline V gene, CDR1 is KGHSH and CDR2 is LQKENI. CDR3 coding DNA: TGTGCCAGCTCACAAAATACAGGGGCCTTAGGGCACACTGAAGCTTTCTTT. Protein: CASSQNTGALGHTEAFF.

This chain uses TRBV6-1 with TRBJ2-2; D gene unclear. Germline CDR1 MNHNS, CDR2 SASEGT. This CDR3 comprises 11 residues. Trimming left V 5 bases short and J 8 bases short, with 6 bases between. Here the CDR3 DNA reads TGTGCCAGCAGTTCCCCGGGGGAGCTGTTTTTT. Translating it yields CASSSPGELFF.

This clone was observed a few times. For the CDR3, the DNA is TGTGCCACCAGCAGGGCCTCGGGACAGGGAGCCTACGAGCAGTACTTC. It is translated as CATSRASGQGAYEQYF. The V gene is TRBV15, the J gene TRBJ2-7; 9 bases agree with TRBD1. Losses at the gene ends were 3 bases for V and 2 bases for J; bases not matched to a gene: 8. Germline V CDR1 and CDR2: LNHNV, YYDKDF (reference sequence). The CDR3 totals 16 residues.

The chain has TRBV6-1 and TRBJ2-4; D is possibly TRBD2 (5 bases). Trimming stripped 6 bases from V and 6 bases from J, with 15 bases between. Germline CDR1 is MNHNS and CDR2 is SASEGT. This CDR3 spans 14 amino acids. For the CDR3, the DNA is TGTGCCAGCAGCGGCGGACTTATGGGAAACATTCAGTACTTC. It translates to CASSGGLMGNIQYF.

The chain joins TRBV30 to TRBJ1-3, with D uncertain. V was shortened by 2 bases and J by 9 bases, with 14 bases between the two germline ends. CDR1 is GTSNPN, CDR2 SVGIG, per germline (reference sequence). This CDR3 has 13 amino acids. As DNA, the CDR3 is TGTGCCTGGAGTAGAGGAAACGGAGGCACCATATATTTT. This sequence encodes CAWSRGNGGTIYF.

V is TRBV4-1 and J is TRBJ2-1, with 7 bases lining up with TRBD2. Germline trimming cut 0 bases from V and 4 bases from J; bases unmatched to any gene: 9. Germline V gives CDR1 MGHRA, CDR2 YSYEKL. The CDR3 loop spans 17 amino acids. CDR3 in amino acids: CASSQDRGLVVYNEQFF. DNA of the CDR3: TGCGCCAGCAGCCAAGATCGAGGACTAGTGGTTTACAATGAGCAGTTCTTC.

The chain employs TRBV4-1 and TRBJ1-6; D is perhaps TRBD1 (6 bases). Germline values: CDR1 MGHRA, CDR2 YSYEKL. There are 16 residues in the CDR3. Trimming stripped 0 bases from V and 7 bases from J, with 13 bases between. CDR3 coding DNA: TGCGCCAGCAGCCAAGAGGCGCAGGGGAGAAATTCACCCCTCCACTTT. Translating gives CASSQEAQGRNSPLHF.

The V call is TRBV29-1, the J call TRBJ1-1; D might be TRBD1 (6 bases). V lost 1 base and J 8 bases, leaving 14 bases between the germline ends. The CDR3 length is 13 residues. Germline-derived CDR1 and CDR2 are SQVTM and ANQGSEA. The CDR3 DNA reads as TGCAGCGTTGAAGCGGGGGGGCAGGTAGAAGCTTTCTTT. Its protein is CSVEAGGQVEAFF.

The chain combines TRBV5-4 with TRBJ2-5; 7 bases are shared with TRBD2. In germline, CDR1 is SGHNT, CDR2 YYREEE (reference sequence). This CDR3 contains 15 residues. V was pared by 0 bases and J by 5 bases, with 7 bases of the junction left unmatched. This chain's CDR3 is CASSLVGGLKETQYF. The DNA of the CDR3 is TGTGCCAGCAGCTTGGTGGGAGGGCTTAAGGAGACCCAGTACTTC.

V is TRBV2 and J is TRBJ1-1; possible D gene TRBD1, 5 bases. Germline V gives CDR1 SNHLY, CDR2 FYNNEI. With 7 bases removed from V and 10 bases from J, the gap between germline ends came to 16 bases. The CDR3 extends over 12 amino acids. The chain's CDR3 is CASTESGVSAFF. The DNA of the CDR3 is TGTGCCAGCACTGAGTCGGGGGTTTCAGCTTTCTTT.

The rearrangement joins TRBV6-5 to TRBJ2-1, with D possibly TRBD1 on 5 matching bases. V was pared by 0 bases and J by 2 bases, with 11 bases between. This CDR3 comprises 16 residues. Germline V lookup: CDR1 MNHEY, CDR2 SVGAGI. Here the CDR3 reads CASSYSTAGTYNEQFF. The CDR3 DNA is TGTGCCAGCAGTTACTCGACGGCAGGGACCTACAATGAGCAGTTCTTC.

This chain joins TRBV5-1 and TRBJ2-7; 16 positions agree with TRBD2. J gave up 3 bases and V 1 base, and 7 bases lay outside the gene matches. The CDR3 sequence is 18 residues long. Per the germline V gene, CDR1 is SGHRS and CDR2 is YFSETQ. CDR3 sequence: CASSLPAGTSGRGYEQYF. Written as DNA, the CDR3 is TGCGCCAGCAGCTTGCCAGCCGGGACTAGCGGGAGGGGCTACGAGCAGTACTTC.

The rearrangement uses TRBV14 and TRBJ2-3; possible D gene TRBD1, 5 bases. Germline CDR1 reads SGHDN; CDR2 reads FVKESK. This CDR3 is built from 13 residues. V lost 5 bases, J lost 4 bases, and 10 bases lay in between. The CDR3 region has the DNA TGTGCCAGCAGCTGGGGCCCTGCAGATACGCAGTATTTT. It codes for CASSWGPADTQYF.

V is TRBV6-5 and J is TRBJ1-2; D gene ambiguous. The CDR3 spans 12 residues. V was pared by 5 bases and J by 5 bases, with 9 bases between. Germline V CDR1 and CDR2: MNHEY, SVGAGI. CDR3 nucleotides: TGTGCCAGCAGTGAGATGAGGTATGGCTACACCTTC. Encoded protein: CASSEMRYGYTF.

The rearrangement joins TRBV11-3 to TRBJ2-2; D uncertain. The germline V gene has CDR1 SGHNT and CDR2 YENEEA. With 3 bases removed from V and 7 bases from J, the gap between germline ends came to 12 bases. The CDR3 has 14 amino acids. The CDR3 here is CASSFGRSVGELFF. The CDR3 DNA follows: TGTGCCAGCAGCTTCGGGCGTTCCGTCGGGGAGCTGTTTTTT.

The genes are TRBV10-3 and TRBJ1-1; 10 bases are a match to TRBD1. Germline CDR1 reads ENHRY; CDR2 reads SYGVKD. With V trimmed by 4 bases and J by 11 bases, 10 bases remained unmatched. The CDR3 is 14 residues long. CDR3: CAISAIGTGVYAFF. In nucleotides, the CDR3 is TGTGCCATCAGTGCCATTGGGACAGGGGTATACGCTTTCTTT.

This chain links TRBV5-1 with TRBJ2-7, with D tentatively TRBD1 (5 bases). This CDR3 comprises 14 residues. The V end was cut by 3 bases, the J end by 2 bases, with 12 bases between. Germline V gene sequence: CDR1 SGHRS, CDR2 YFSETQ. CDR3 amino acids: CASSSQGAAYEQYF. The CDR3 coding sequence is TGCGCCAGCAGCTCTCAGGGTGCGGCCTACGAGCAGTACTTC.

This sequence joins TRBV10-3 and TRBJ1-4, with a weak D call TRBD1 (6 bases). The CDR3 covers 16 residues. Per germline, CDR1 ENHRY and CDR2 SYGVKD. Between the trimmed V and J ends, which lost 6 bases and 7 bases, there was a span of 21 bases. The CDR3 spells CAISAGPGETTEKLFF. CDR3 coding DNA: TGTGCCATCAGCGCAGGGCCAGGGGAGACGACTGAAAAACTGTTTTTT.

The chain couples TRBV6-5 to TRBJ1-1; D possibly corresponds to TRBD1 (6 bases). The V gene lost 6 bases and the J gene lost 1 base, with 9 bases spanning the gap. The germline V gene has CDR1 MNHEY and CDR2 SVGAGI. The CDR3 is 13 amino acids. This CDR3 is CASSRQENTEAFF. CDR3 DNA: TGTGCCAGCAGCAGACAGGAGAACACTGAAGCTTTCTTT.

J is TRBJ2-3 and V is TRBV11-3; D may be TRBD2 (5 bases). Deletions cut 0 bases from V and 6 bases from J, with 16 bases between. Germline V CDR1 and CDR2: SGHNT, YENEEA. The CDR3 spans 16 residues. This CDR3 is CASSLEQRSRGDTQYF. In DNA form, the CDR3 reads TGTGCCAGCAGCTTAGAACAGCGGTCCCGAGGGGATACGCAGTATTTT. The full variable domain, its missing parts supplied by reference TRBV11-3 and TRBJ2-3, is EAGVVQSPRYKIIEKKQPVAFWCNPISGHNTLYWYLQNLGQGPELLIRYENEEAVDDSQLPKDRFSAERLKGVDSTLKIQPAELGDSAVYLCASSLEQRSRGDTQYFGPGTRLTVL.

This chain joins TRBV6-1 and TRBJ2-5, with D perhaps assigned TRBD1 or TRBD2 (5 bases each). The germline V gene encodes CDR1 MNHNS and CDR2 SASEGT. V was pared by 8 bases and J by 5 bases, with 12 bases between. The CDR3 has 12 amino acids. In DNA, the CDR3 is TGTGCCAGCGGGGGTTTTGGGGAGACCCAGTACTTC. Protein sequence: CASGGFGETQYF.

The V and J genes are TRBV6-1 and TRBJ2-5, with D uncertain. This CDR3 contains 11 residues. Germline CDR1 MNHNS, CDR2 SASEGT. V lost 4 bases and J 1 base, leaving 1 base between the germline ends. The CDR3 DNA sequence: TGTGCCAGCAGTGCCCAAGAGACCCAGTACTTC. This gives the protein CASSAQETQYF.

This clone was detected only a few times. CDR3 region: CASSLALSGGAGQQYF. The CDR3 region has the DNA TGTGCCAGCAGTTTAGCGTTGTCGGGGGGCGCCGGTCAGCAGTACTTC. This chain joins TRBV27 and TRBJ2-7, with D perhaps TRBD2 (7 bases). V dropped 2 bases and J dropped 8 bases, with 22 bases sitting between them. CDR1 and CDR2 (germline): MNHEY, SMNVEV (reference sequence). This CDR3 has 16 residues.